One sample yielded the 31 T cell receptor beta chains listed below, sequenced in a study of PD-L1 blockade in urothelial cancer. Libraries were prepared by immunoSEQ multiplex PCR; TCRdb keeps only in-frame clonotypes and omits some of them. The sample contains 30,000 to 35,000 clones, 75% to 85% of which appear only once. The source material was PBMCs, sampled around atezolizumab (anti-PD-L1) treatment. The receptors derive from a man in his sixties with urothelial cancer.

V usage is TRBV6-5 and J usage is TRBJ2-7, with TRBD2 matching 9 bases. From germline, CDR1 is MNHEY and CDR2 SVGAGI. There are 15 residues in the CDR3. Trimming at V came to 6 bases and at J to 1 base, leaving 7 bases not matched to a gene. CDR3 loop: CASRKIAGASYEQYF. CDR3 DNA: TGTGCCAGCAGGAAAATAGCGGGAGCATCCTACGAGCAGTACTTC.

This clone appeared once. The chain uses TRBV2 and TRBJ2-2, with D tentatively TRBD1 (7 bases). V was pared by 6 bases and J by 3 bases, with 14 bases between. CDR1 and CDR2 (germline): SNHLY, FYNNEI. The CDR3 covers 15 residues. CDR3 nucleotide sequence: TGTGCCAGCAGCGGGGGACAGAGTTACACCGGGGAGCTGTTTTTT. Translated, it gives CASSGGQSYTGELFF.

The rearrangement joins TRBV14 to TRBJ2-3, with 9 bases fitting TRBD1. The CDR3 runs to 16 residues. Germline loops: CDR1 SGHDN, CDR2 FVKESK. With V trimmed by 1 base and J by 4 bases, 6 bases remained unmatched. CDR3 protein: CASSQGTTGGADTQYF. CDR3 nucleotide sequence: TGTGCCAGCAGCCAAGGCACCACAGGGGGCGCAGATACGCAGTATTTT. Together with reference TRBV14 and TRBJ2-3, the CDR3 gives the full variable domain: EAGVTQFPSHSVIEKGQTVTLRCDPISGHDNLYWYRRVMGKEIKFLLHFVKESKQDESGMPNNRFLAERTGGTYSTLKVQPAELEDSGVYFCASSQGTTGGADTQYFGPGTRLTVL.

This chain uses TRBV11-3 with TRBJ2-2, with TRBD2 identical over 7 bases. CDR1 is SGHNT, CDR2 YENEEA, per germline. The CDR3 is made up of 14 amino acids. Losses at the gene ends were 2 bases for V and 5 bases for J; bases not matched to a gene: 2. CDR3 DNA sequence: TGTGCCAGCAGCTTAATCGGGGGGACCGGGGAGCTGTTTTTT. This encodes CASSLIGGTGELFF.

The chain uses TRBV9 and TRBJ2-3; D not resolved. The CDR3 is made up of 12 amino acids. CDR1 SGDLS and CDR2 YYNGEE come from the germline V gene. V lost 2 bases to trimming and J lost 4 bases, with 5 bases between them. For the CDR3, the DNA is TGTGCCAGCAGCGTCGGTCCAGATACGCAGTATTTT. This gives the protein CASSVGPDTQYF. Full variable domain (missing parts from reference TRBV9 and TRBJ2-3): DSGVTQTPKHLITATGQRVTLRCSPRSGDLSVYWYQQSLDQGLQFLIQYYNGEERAKGNILERFSAQQFPDLHSELNLSSLELGDSALYFCASSVGPDTQYFGPGTRLTVL.

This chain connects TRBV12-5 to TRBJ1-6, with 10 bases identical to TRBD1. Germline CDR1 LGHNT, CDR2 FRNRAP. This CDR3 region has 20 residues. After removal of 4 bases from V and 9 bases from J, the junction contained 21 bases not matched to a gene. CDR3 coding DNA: TGTGCTAGTGGTTCACACCTTCGCCAAGGACCGGGACAGGGGTTTTCACCCCTCCACTTT. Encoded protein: CASGSHLRQGPGQGFSPLHF.

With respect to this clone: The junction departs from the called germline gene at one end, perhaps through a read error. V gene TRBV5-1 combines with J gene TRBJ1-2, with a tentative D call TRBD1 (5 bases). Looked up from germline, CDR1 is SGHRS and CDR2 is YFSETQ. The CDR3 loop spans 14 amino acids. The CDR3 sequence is CASSLGQGQYGYIF. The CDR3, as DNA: TGCGCCAGCAGCTTGGGGCAGGGTCAATATGGCTACATCTTC.

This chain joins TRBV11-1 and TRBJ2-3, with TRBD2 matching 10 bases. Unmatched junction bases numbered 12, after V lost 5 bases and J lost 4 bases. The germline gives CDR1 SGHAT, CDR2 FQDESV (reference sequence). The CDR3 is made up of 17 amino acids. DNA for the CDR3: TGTGCCAGCAGCCGCGTCCTAGCGGGGGCGGGAGCAGATACGCAGTATTTT. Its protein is CASSRVLAGAGADTQYF.

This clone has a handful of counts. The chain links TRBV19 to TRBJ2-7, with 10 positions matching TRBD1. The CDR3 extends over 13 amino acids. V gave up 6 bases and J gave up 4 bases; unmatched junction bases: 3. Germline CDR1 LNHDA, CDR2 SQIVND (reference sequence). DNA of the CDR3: TGTGCCAGTAGACGACAGGGGGCTTACGAGCAGTACTTC. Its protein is CASRRQGAYEQYF.

In DNA form, the CDR3 reads TGTGCCAGCAGTTACTCTGGGGAGGGAGATTATGGCTACACCTTC. Its translation: CASSYSGEGDYGYTF. The rearrangement joins TRBV6-5 to TRBJ1-2; D is undetermined. The length of the CDR3 is 15 residues. Trimming shortened V by 0 bases and J by 5 bases, and 13 bases separated the two germline ends. Germline V CDR1 and CDR2: MNHEY, SVGAGI.

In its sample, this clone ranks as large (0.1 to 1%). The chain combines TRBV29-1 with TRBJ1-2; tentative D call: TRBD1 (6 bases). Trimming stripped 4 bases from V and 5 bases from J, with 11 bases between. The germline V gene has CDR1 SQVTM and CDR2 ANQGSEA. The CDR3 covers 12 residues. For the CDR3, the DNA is TGCAGCGTTGCAGGGGTTTGGTATGGCTACACCTTC. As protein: CSVAGVWYGYTF.

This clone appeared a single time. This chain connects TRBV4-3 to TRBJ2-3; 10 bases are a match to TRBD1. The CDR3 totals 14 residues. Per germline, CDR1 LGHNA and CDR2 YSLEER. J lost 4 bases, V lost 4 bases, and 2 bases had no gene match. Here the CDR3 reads CASSLDRGPDTQYF. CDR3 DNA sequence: TGCGCCAGCAGCCTAGACAGGGGGCCAGATACGCAGTATTTT.

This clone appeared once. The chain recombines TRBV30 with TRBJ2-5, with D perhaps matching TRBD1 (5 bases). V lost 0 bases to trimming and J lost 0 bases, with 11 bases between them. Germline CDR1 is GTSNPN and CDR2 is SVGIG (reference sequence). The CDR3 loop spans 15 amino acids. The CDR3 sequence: CAWSVARQYQETQYF. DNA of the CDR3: TGTGCCTGGAGTGTAGCGAGACAGTACCAAGAGACCCAGTACTTC.

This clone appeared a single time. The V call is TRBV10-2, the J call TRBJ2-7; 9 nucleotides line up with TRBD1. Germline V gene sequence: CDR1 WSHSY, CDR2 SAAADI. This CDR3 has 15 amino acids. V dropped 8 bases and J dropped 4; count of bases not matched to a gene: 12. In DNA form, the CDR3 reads TGCGCCAGCCAAGATACCGGGACAGGGTTATACGAGCAGTACTTC. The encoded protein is CASQDTGTGLYEQYF.

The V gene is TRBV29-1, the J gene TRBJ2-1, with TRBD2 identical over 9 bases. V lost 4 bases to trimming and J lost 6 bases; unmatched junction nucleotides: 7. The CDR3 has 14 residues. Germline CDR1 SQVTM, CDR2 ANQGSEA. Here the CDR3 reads CSVGAGGYGNEQFF. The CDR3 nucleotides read TGCAGCGTTGGGGCGGGGGGGTATGGCAATGAGCAGTTCTTC.

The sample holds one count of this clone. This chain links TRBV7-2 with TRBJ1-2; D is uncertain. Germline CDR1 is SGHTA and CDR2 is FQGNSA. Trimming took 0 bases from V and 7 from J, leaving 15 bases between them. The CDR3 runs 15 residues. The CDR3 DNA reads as TGTGCCAGCAGCTTAGCGGGCTCCTTAGGAGGTGGCTACACCTTC. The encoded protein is CASSLAGSLGGGYTF.

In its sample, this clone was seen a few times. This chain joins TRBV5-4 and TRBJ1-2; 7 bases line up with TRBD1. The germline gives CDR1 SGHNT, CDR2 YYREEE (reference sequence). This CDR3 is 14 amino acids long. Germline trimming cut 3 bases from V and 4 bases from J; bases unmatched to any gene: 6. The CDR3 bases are TGTGCCAGCAGCTCCCCCGGGACAGCCTATGGCTACACCTTC. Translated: CASSSPGTAYGYTF.

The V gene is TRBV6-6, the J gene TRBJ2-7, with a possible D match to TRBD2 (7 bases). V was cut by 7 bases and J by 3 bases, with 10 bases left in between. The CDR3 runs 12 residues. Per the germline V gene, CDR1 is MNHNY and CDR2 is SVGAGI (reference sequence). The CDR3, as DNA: TGTGCCAGCACGGGGGGCTACTACGAGCAGTACTTC. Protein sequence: CASTGGYYEQYF.

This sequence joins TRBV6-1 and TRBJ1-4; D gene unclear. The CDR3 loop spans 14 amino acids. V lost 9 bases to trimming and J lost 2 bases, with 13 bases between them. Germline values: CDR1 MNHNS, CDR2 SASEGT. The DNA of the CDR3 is TGTGCCAGTCAAACGGGGTCTACTAATGAAAAACTGTTTTTT. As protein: CASQTGSTNEKLFF.

The CDR3 here is CASSPTGASGGGSTDTQYF. CDR3 in DNA: TGCGCCAGCAGCCCCACGGGGGCTAGCGGGGGAGGGAGCACAGATACGCAGTATTTT. The chain links TRBV4-1 to TRBJ2-3, with 10 bases lining up with TRBD2. V gave up 4 bases and J gave up 0 bases; unmatched junction bases: 13. The length of the CDR3 is 19 residues. The V gene's germline CDR1 is MGHRA and CDR2 YSYEKL.

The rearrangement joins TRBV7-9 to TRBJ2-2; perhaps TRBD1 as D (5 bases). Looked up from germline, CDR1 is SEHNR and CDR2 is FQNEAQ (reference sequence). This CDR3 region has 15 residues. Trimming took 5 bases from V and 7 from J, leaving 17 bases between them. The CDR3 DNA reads TGTGCCAGCAGCGTTAGGGGAACCGGAATCGGGGAGCTGTTTTTT. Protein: CASSVRGTGIGELFF.

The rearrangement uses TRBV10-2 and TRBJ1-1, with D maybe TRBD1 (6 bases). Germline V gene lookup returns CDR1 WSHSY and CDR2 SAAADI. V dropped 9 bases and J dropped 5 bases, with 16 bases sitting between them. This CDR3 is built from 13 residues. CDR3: CASQDSRRTEAFF. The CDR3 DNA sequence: TGCGCCAGTCAGGACAGTCGCCGAACTGAAGCTTTCTTT.

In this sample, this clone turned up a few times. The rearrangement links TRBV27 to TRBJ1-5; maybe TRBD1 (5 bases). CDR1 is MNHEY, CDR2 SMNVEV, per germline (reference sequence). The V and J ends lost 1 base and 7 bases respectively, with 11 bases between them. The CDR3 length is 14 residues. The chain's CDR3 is CASSLWGEGQPQHF. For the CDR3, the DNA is TGTGCCAGCAGTTTATGGGGGGAAGGGCAGCCCCAGCATTTT.

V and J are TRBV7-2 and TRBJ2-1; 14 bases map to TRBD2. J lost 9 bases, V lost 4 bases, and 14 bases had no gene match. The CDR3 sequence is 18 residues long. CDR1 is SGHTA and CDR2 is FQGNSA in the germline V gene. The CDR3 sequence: CASSSPGRTSGRRIEQFF. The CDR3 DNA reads TGTGCCAGCAGCTCCCCGGGAAGGACTAGCGGGAGGCGGATTGAGCAGTTCTTC.

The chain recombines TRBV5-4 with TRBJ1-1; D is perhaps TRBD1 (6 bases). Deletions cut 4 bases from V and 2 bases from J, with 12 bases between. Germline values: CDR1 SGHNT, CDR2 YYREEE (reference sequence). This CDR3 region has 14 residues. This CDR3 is CASSPQDRNTEAFF. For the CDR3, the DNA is TGTGCCAGCAGCCCCCAGGACAGAAACACTGAAGCTTTCTTT.

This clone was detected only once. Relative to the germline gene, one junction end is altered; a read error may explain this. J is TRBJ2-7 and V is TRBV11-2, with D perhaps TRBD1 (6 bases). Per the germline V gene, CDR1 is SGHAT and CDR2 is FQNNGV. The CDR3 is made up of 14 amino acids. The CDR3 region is CASSAGTSSSEQYF. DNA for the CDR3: TGTGCCAGCAGCGCTGGGACATCGTCCTCCGAGCAGTACTTC.

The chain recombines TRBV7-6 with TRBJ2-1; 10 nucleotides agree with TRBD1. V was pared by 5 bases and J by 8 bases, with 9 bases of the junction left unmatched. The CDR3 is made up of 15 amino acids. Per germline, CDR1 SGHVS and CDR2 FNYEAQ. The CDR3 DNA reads TGTGCCAGCAGCATTACTGGGACAGGGGCCGATGAGCAGTTCTTC. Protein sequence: CASSITGTGADEQFF.

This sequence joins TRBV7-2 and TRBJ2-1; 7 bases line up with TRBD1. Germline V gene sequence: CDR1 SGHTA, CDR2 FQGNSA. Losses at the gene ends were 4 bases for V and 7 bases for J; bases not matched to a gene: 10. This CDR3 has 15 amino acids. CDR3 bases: TGTGCCAGCAGCTCGACAGGGACGGCCAGGAATGAGCAGTTCTTC. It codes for CASSSTGTARNEQFF.

The DNA for the CDR3 is TGTGCCAGCGGCGGGGATTCAACTAATGAAAAACTGTTTTTT. Its translation is CASGGDSTNEKLFF. The genes are TRBV7-9 and TRBJ1-4, with unresolved D. Trimming stripped 8 bases from V and 0 bases from J, with 10 bases between. The length of the CDR3 is 14 residues. The V gene's germline CDR1 is SEHNR and CDR2 FQNEAQ (reference sequence).

The CDR3 region is CASSLEDSRNEKLFF. The CDR3 bases are TGCGCCAGCAGCCTGGAAGACAGCCGTAATGAAAAACTGTTTTTT. The chain recombines TRBV5-1 with TRBJ1-4; perhaps TRBD1 as D (5 bases). CDR3 length: 15 residues. Per the germline V gene, CDR1 is SGHRS and CDR2 is YFSETQ. The V gene lost 4 bases and the J gene lost 4 bases, with 14 bases spanning the gap.

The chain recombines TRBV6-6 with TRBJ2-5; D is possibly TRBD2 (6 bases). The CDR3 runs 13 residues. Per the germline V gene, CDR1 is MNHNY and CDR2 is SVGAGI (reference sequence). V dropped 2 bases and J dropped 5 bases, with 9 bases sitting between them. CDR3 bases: TGTGCCAGCAGTTACCCAGGGACTGAGACCCAGTACTTC. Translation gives CASSYPGTETQYF.